The rows below give T cell receptor beta chains drawn from one sample of a study of Ad26.COV2.S vaccination and SARS-CoV-2 variants. This table comes from immunoSEQ multiplex PCR, and its TCRdb copy is limited to in-frame clones, with some not included. Found here are around 300,000 clones, about nine tenths of them singletons; the top ten hold approximately 5.9%. Source: peripheral blood, taken in a trial of Ad26.COV2.S vaccine versus placebo. All receptors derive from a person between 18 and 59 years old who received the Ad26.COV2.S COVID-19 vaccine or a placebo. Both conserved end residues are part of each CDR3. The D gene is left open where the match is weak. A row's size may be missing; if present it is once, few, many or a size class.

D | J | size | V | DNA | CDR3
NA | TRBJ2-7 | NA | TRBV18 | TGTGCCAGCTCATCACCCCGGTCAGCACTGACCTACGAGCAGTACTTC | CASSSPRSALTYEQYF
TRBD2 | TRBJ2-2 | NA | TRBV13 | TGTGCCAGCAGCTATTACACTAGCGGGCTGAACACCGGGGAGCTGTTTTTT | CASSYYTSGLNTGELFF
NA | TRBJ2-5 | once | TRBV28 | TGTGCCAGCAGTTTTCCGGGAAGAAAAGAGACCCAGTACTTC | CASSFPGRKETQYF
TRBD1 | TRBJ2-7 | once | TRBV7-9 | TGTGCCAGCAGCTTTGGGACAGGGGCCGACGAGCAGTACTTC | CASSFGTGADEQYF
NA | TRBJ2-1 | NA | TRBV15 | TGTGCCACCAGCAGAGATTCGGGAGTCCTCTACAATGAGCAGTTCTTC | CATSRDSGVLYNEQFF
NA | TRBJ1-1 | NA | TRBV6-2/TRBV6-3 | TGTGCCAGCAGTGCCCTCGCGGGCACTGAAGCTTTCTTT | CASSALAGTEAFF
NA | TRBJ1-6 | NA | TRBV5-4 | TGTGCCAGCAGCTTGGGCGGATCGGCCTATAATTCACCCCTCCACTTT | CASSLGGSAYNSPLHF
TRBD1 | TRBJ1-4 | NA | TRBV7-9 | TGTGCCAGCAGCGCAAGGACAGGGAGCAATGAAAAACTGTTTTTT | CASSARTGSNEKLFF
NA | TRBJ2-5 | NA | TRBV9 | TGTGCCAGCAGCCCCACCTCAACCCAAGAGACCCAGTACTTC | CASSPTSTQETQYF
NA | TRBJ1-4 | few | TRBV9 | TGTGCCAGCAGCGTAGATGGGGGAGCTAATGAAAAACTGTTTTTT | CASSVDGGANEKLFF
NA | TRBJ1-6 | NA | TRBV28 | TGTGCCAGCAGCCTTGGGACGGCGACGGGATCACCCCTCCACTTT | CASSLGTATGSPLHF
NA | TRBJ2-7 | NA | TRBV7-2 | TGTGCCAGCAGCGACACAACCTTTGCGGGTTACTCCTACGAGCAGTACTTC | CASSDTTFAGYSYEQYF
TRBD2 | TRBJ2-3 | NA | TRBV7-2 | TGTGCCAGCAGCTTAGGGACTAGACGCACAGATACGCAGTATTTT | CASSLGTRRTDTQYF
NA | TRBJ2-7 | NA | TRBV7-3 | TGTGCCAGCAGCCCTGATGCCCTATCCTACGAGCAGTACTTC | CASSPDALSYEQYF
NA | TRBJ1-3 | NA | TRBV4-2 | TGTGCCAGCAGCCAAGATAGGGCAGGAGGAAACACCATATATTTT | CASSQDRAGGNTIYF
NA | TRBJ1-1 | NA | TRBV5-6 | TGTGCCAGCAGCTTCAGGGTCTTGAACACTGAAGCTTTCTTT | CASSFRVLNTEAFF
NA | TRBJ2-2 | NA | TRBV7-2 | TGTGCCAGCAGCCTAGGAGTTGTCCCCGGGGAGCTGTTTTTT | CASSLGVVPGELFF
NA | TRBJ1-4 | NA | TRBV30 | TGTGCCTGGAGTGCTCTCGCGACAGGAAAACTGTTTTTT | CAWSALATGKLFF
NA | TRBJ1-5 | once | TRBV19 | TGTGCCAGTAGTCTTCCTGGGCCAAATCAGCCCCAGCATTTT | CASSLPGPNQPQHF
TRBD1 | TRBJ2-5 | NA | TRBV19 | TGTGCCAGTAGTCCCGGGACAGGGAATCGAGAGACCCAGTACTTC | CASSPGTGNRETQYF
NA | TRBJ2-2 | NA | TRBV3-1/TRBV3-2 | TGTGCCAGCAGCCGGGCCGCGAACACCGGGGAGCTGTTTTTT | CASSRAANTGELFF
TRBD1 | TRBJ1-1 | NA | TRBV30 | TGTGCCTGGAGTGTAAGTCCCGACAGGGGTGGAACTGAAGCTTTCTTT | CAWSVSPDRGGTEAFF
NA | TRBJ2-4 | NA | TRBV30 | TGTGCCTGGATGGTCGATAGCGGAAACATTCAGTACTTC | CAWMVDSGNIQYF
TRBD1 | TRBJ2-3 | NA | TRBV6-4 | TGTGCCAGCAGTGACCAGACAGGGTCTGGCACAGATACGCAGTATTTT | CASSDQTGSGTDTQYF
NA | TRBJ2-3 | NA | TRBV7-8 | TGTGCCAGCAGCCAGGTGGGGCGCTCTAGCACAGATACGCAGTATTTT | CASSQVGRSSTDTQYF
TRBD2 | TRBJ2-7 | NA | TRBV2 | TGTGCCAGCCTTGAGCGGGAGCAACGTTACGAGCAGTACTTC | CASLEREQRYEQYF
NA | TRBJ1-2 | NA | TRBV11-2 | TGTGCCAGCAGCTTCGGGGGCAGGGTCGGTTCGAACTATGGCTACACCTTC | CASSFGGRVGSNYGYTF
TRBD2 | TRBJ2-1 | NA | TRBV5-1 | TGCGCCAGCAGGAATGGGACTAGCGGGAGGTCGGGTGAGCAGTTCTTC | CASRNGTSGRSGEQFF
TRBD1 | TRBJ1-2 | NA | TRBV5-4 | TGTGCCAGCAGCAGGACAGGCGAAATTAACTATGGCTACACCTTC | CASSRTGEINYGYTF
NA | TRBJ2-2 | NA | TRBV30 | TGTGCCTGGAAACCCACCAACACCGGGGAGCTGTTTTTT | CAWKPTNTGELFF
NA | TRBJ1-6 | NA | TRBV4-3 | TGCGCCAGCAGCCAGTTGGGGGTTGATTCACCCCTCCACTTT | CASSQLGVDSPLHF
NA | TRBJ1-4 | NA | TRBV5-4 | TGTGCCAGCAGCCCATCCCGGGACCAAGAAAAACTGTTTTTT | CASSPSRDQEKLFF
TRBD1 | TRBJ2-1 | once | TRBV6-2/TRBV6-3 | TGTGCCAGCAGTTACTCCGTGACAGGGCACAATGAGCAGTTCTTC | CASSYSVTGHNEQFF
NA | TRBJ2-1 | NA | TRBV24-1 | TGTGCCACCAGTGGAAATGAGAGGGAATCCCACAATGAGCAGTTCTTC | CATSGNERESHNEQFF
TRBD1 | TRBJ1-2 | NA | TRBV18 | TGTGCCAGCTCACCTAGGGACAGGGGGCCGAGAGGCTACACCTTC | CASSPRDRGPRGYTF
NA | TRBJ1-2 | once | TRBV7-9 | TGTGCCAGCAGCTTAGAATGGGCAGCAAACTATGGCTACACCTTC | CASSLEWAANYGYTF
NA | TRBJ1-2 | NA | TRBV7-9 | TGTGCCAGCAGCCGAAACCTCCGGGACGTAGGAGGCTACACCTTC | CASSRNLRDVGGYTF
NA | TRBJ2-7 | NA | TRBV4-2 | TGTGCCAGCAGCCAAGACTGGACGGGGGCCTCCTACGAGCAGTACTTC | CASSQDWTGASYEQYF
TRBD1 | TRBJ2-2 | NA | TRBV28 | TGTGCCAGCAGTTTATTCCCCGAGACAGGGGACACCGGGGAGCTGTTTTTT | CASSLFPETGDTGELFF
NA | TRBJ2-2 | NA | TRBV9 | TGTGCCAGCAGCGTGGATGGCGGGAACACCGGGGAGCTGTTTTTT | CASSVDGGNTGELFF
NA | TRBJ1-2 | NA | TRBV19 | TGTGCCAGTAGTATTTCGATAGGTAACTATGGCTACACCTTC | CASSISIGNYGYTF
TRBD1 | TRBJ2-2 | NA | TRBV15 | TGTGCCACCAGCCGTTTACGACAGGGCGGCGGGGAGCTGTTTTTT | CATSRLRQGGGELFF
NA | TRBJ1-1 | NA | TRBV10-3 | TGTGCCATCAGCCCAACGACCACTGAAGCTTTCTTT | CAISPTTTEAFF
NA | TRBJ1-2 | NA | TRBV7-2 | TGTGCCAGCAGCTTTCATCTGACCGCCTTAAATTCTGGCTACACCTTC | CASSFHLTALNSGYTF
NA | TRBJ1-2 | few | TRBV4-3 | TGCGCCAGCAGCTCGCCAGGGGAGGGCACCTATGGCTACACCTTC | CASSSPGEGTYGYTF
NA | TRBJ2-7 | NA | TRBV10-3 | TGTGCCATCACACCAAGCGACCGGATGGGGGAGCAGTACTTC | CAITPSDRMGEQYF
NA | TRBJ2-1 | NA | TRBV19 | TGTGCCAGTAGTATTGCGGGGACCTACAATGAGCAGTTCTTC | CASSIAGTYNEQFF
TRBD1 | TRBJ2-5 | NA | TRBV19 | TGTGCCAGTAGTCCCCGGGACAGGGGGGCGAGAGAGACCCAGTACTTC | CASSPRDRGARETQYF
NA | TRBJ2-5 | NA | TRBV5-4 | TGTGCCAGCAGCTTGGCGTCGGCAGGGGCACAAGAGACCCAGTACTTC | CASSLASAGAQETQYF